These 3 T cell receptor beta chains originate from one sample sequenced in a study of shared clonotypes between healthy human individuals. TCRdb's table, derived via immunoSEQ multiplex PCR, lists solely in-frame clones and lacks some. Of about 980,000 clones listed, less than 85% are singletons. Specimen: memory CD4+ T cells sorted from blood. Subset in this sample: CD45RA-negative fraction. The origin of the receptors is a man between 18 and 35 years old in good health.

V gene TRBV27 combines with J gene TRBJ2-3, with D hard to call. Germline loops: CDR1 MNHEY, CDR2 SMNVEV (reference sequence). The length of the CDR3 is 11 residues. Trimming left V 2 bases short and J 5 bases short, with 2 bases between. DNA for the CDR3: TGTGCCAGCAGTTTAAAAGATACGCAGTATTTT. Its translation is CASSLKDTQYF.

This chain joins TRBV2 and TRBJ1-1, with TRBD1 matching 9 bases. Per the germline V gene, CDR1 is SNHLY and CDR2 is FYNNEI. CDR3 length: 14 amino acids. V lost 5 bases and J lost 1; bases outside the gene matches: 2. In DNA, the CDR3 is TGTGCCAGCAGTCGGGGACAGGGGAACACTGAAGCTTTCTTT. This encodes CASSRGQGNTEAFF.

This sequence joins TRBV6-1 and TRBJ2-1; 10 bases are a match to TRBD2. CDR1 is MNHNS and CDR2 is SASEGT in the germline V gene. J lost 6 bases, V lost 6 bases, and 5 bases had no gene match. The CDR3 runs 14 residues. The CDR3 protein is CASRRVAGGNEQFF. The CDR3 DNA reads as TGTGCCAGCAGGCGGGTAGCGGGAGGCAATGAGCAGTTCTTC.